One TCR beta chain is described in this entry. Trimming removed 6 bases from V and 2 bases from J, with 19 bases in between. Germline CDR1 MDHEN, CDR2 SYDVKM. The CDR3 sequence is 16 residues long. The record originates from a study of blood T cell repertoires in COVID-19. As processed by the authors: Reference gene primer amplification gave estimated nucleated cell counts. The method was immunoSEQ multiplex PCR; TCRdb's version includes in-frame clones alone and lacks a portion of them. D and trimming come from the DNA, and the V and J calls and clone size come from that table. Seen here are under 300,000 clones, around 86% observed once, and the top ten hold approximately 1.8%.

This TCR was recovered from a man aged 25 to 40 who had recovered from COVID-19. Sequencing was performed on peripheral blood. The V gene is TRBV28, the J gene TRBJ2-5, with D perhaps matching TRBD1 (5 bases). The CDR3 nucleotides read TGTGCCAGCAGCCCTGCCGACAGCACCCTACAAGAGACCCAGTACTTC. Residues: CASSPADSTLQETQYF.